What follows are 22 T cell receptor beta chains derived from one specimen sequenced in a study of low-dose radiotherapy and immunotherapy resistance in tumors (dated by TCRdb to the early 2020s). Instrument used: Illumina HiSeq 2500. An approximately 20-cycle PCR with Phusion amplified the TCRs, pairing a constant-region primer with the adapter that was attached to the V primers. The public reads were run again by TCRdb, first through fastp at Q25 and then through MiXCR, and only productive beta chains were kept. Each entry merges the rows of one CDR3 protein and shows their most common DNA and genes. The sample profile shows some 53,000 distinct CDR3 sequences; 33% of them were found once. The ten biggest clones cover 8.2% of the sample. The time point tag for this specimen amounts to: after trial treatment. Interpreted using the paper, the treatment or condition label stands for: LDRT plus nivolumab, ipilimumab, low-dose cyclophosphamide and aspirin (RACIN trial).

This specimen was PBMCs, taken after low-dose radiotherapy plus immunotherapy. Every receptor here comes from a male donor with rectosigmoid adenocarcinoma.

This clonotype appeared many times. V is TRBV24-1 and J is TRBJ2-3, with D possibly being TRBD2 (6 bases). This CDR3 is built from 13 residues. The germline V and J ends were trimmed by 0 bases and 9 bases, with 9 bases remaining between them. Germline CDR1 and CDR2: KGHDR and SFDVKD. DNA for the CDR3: TGTGCCACCAGTGATTTGGTGGGGGGAACGCAGTATTTT. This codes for CATSDLVGGTQYF.

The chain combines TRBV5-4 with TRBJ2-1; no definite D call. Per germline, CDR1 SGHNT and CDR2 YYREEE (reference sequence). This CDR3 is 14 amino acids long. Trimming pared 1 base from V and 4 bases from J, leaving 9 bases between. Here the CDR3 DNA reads TGTGCCAGCAGCTTGTCCAGGACGTACAATGAGCAGTTCTTC. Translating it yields CASSLSRTYNEQFF.

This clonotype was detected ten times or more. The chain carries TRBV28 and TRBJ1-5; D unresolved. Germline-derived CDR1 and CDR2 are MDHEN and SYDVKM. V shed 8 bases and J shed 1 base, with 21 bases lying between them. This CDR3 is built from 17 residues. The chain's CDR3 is CASYRKGASWSNQPQHF. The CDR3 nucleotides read TGTGCCAGCTATCGCAAGGGAGCGTCTTGGAGCAATCAGCCCCAGCATTTT.

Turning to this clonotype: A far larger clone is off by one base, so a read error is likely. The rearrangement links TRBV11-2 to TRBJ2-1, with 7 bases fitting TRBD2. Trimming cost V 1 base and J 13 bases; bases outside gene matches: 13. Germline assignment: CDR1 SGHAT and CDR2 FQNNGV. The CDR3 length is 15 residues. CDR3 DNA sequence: TGTGCCAGCAGCTTAGTCCAGGCGGGGGAAGAGACCCAGTTCTTC. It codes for CASSLVQAGEETQFF.

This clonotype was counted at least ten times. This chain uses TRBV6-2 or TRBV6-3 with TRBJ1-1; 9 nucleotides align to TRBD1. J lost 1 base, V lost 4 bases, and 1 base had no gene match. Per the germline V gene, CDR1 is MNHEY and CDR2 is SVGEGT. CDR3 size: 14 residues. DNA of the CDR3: TGTGCCAGCAGTTGGGGACAGGGGAACACTGAAGCTTTCTTT. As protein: CASSWGQGNTEAFF.

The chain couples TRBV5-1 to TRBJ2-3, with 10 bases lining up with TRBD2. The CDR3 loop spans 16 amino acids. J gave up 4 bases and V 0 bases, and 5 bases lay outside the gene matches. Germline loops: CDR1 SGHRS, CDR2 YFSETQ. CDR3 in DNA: TGCGCCAGCAGCTTGGAAGCGGGAGGGCCCGCAGATACGCAGTATTTT. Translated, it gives CASSLEAGGPADTQYF.

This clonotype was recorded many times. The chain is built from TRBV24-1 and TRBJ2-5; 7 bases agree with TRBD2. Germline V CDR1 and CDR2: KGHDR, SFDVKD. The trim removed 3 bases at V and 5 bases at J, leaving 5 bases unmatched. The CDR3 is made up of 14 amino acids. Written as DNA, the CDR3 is TGTGCCACCAGTGATCCCGGGGGAGGGGAGACCCAGTACTTC. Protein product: CATSDPGGGETQYF.

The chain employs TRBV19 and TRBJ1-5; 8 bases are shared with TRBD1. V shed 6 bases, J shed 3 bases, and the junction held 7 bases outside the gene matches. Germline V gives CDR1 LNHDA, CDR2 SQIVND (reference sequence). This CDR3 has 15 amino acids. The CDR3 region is CASSRTGRHNQPQHF. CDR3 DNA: TGTGCCAGTAGCCGGACAGGGAGGCACAATCAGCCCCAGCATTTT.

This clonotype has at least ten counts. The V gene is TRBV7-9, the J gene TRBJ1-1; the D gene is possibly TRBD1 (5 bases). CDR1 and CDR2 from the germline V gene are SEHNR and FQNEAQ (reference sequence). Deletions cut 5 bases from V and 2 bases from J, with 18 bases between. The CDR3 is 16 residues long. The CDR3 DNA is TGTGCCAGCAGCCCCCGGGGGGGGATAAGAAACACTGAAGCTTTCTTT. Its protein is CASSPRGGIRNTEAFF.

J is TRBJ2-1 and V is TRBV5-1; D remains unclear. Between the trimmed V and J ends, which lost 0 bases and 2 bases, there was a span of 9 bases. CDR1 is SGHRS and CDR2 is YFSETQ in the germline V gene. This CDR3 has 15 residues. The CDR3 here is CASSLDVETYNEQFF. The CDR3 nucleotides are TGCGCCAGCAGCTTGGACGTTGAAACCTACAATGAGCAGTTCTTC.

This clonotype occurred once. CDR3 sequence reads: CASSPGTERGNEQFF. The DNA of the CDR3 is TGTGCCAGCTCACCCGGGACCGAGCGGGGCAATGAGCAGTTCTTC. V is TRBV18 and J is TRBJ2-1, with 7 bases identical to TRBD2. CDR3 length: 15 residues. Germline CDR1 KGHSH, CDR2 LQKENI. J gave up 6 bases and V 3 bases, and 8 bases lay outside the gene matches.

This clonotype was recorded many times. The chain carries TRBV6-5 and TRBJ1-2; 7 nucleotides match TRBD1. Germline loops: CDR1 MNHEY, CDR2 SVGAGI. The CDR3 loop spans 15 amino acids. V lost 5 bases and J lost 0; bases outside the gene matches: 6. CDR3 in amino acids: CASSQGDGTNYGYTF. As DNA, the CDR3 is TGTGCCAGCAGTCAGGGGGATGGCACTAACTATGGCTACACCTTC.

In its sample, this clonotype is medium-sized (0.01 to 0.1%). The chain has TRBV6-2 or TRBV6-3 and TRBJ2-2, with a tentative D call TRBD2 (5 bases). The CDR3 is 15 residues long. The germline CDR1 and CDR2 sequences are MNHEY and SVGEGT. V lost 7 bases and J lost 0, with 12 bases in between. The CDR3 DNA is TGTGCCAGCACTACGGGATATACGAACACCGGGGAGCTGTTTTTT. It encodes CASTTGYTNTGELFF.

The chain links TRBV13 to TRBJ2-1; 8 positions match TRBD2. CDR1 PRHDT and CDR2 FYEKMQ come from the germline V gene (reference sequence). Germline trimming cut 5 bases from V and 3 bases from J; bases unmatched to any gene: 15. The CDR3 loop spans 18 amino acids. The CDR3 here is CASSHRVGGGRHYNEQFF. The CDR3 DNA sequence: TGTGCCAGCAGCCACCGCGTTGGTGGCGGGAGGCACTACAATGAGCAGTTCTTC.

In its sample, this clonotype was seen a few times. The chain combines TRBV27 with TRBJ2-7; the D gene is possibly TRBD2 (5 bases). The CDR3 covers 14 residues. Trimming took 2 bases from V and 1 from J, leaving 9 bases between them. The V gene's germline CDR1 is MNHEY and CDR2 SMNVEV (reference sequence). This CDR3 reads CASSLVEGSYEQYF. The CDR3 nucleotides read TGTGCCAGCAGTTTAGTTGAGGGATCCTACGAGCAGTACTTC.

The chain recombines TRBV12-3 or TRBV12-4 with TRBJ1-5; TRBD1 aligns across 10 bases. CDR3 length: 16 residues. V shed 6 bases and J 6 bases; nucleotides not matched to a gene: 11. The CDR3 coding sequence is TGTGCCAGCAGCCCAGGGGACAGGGGAATTTTTCAGCCCCAGCATTTT. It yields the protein CASSPGDRGIFQPQHF.

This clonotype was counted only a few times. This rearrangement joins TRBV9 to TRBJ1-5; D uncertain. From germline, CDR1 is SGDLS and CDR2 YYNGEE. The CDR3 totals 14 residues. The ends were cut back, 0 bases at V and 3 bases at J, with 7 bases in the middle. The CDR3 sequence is CASSVENSNQPQHF. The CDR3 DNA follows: TGTGCCAGCAGCGTAGAAAACTCCAATCAGCCCCAGCATTTT.

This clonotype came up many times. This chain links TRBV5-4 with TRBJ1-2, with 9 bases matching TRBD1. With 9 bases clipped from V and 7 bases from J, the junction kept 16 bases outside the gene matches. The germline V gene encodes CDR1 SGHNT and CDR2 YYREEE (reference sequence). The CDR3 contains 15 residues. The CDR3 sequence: CAMRQGVHIGAGYTF. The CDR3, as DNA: TGTGCCATGAGACAGGGGGTACATATAGGGGCTGGCTACACCTTC.

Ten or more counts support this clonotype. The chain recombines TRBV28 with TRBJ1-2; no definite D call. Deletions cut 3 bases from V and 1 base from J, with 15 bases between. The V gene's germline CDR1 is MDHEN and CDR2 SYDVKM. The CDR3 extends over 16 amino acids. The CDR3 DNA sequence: TGTGCCAGCAGTTTCCCCCCGAGCGTATATAACTATGGCTACACCTTC. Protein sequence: CASSFPPSVYNYGYTF.

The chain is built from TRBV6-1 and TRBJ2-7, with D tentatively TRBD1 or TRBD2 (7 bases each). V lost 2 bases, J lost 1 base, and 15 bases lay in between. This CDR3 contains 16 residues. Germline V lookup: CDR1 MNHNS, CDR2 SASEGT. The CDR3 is CASSESRQGLSYEQYF. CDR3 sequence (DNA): TGTGCCAGCAGTGAATCCCGACAGGGACTATCCTACGAGCAGTACTTC.

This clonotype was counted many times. Written as DNA, the CDR3 is TGCGCCAGCAGCCAAGATACTCGGTCCGGGCGCTACACCTTC. Its protein product is CASSQDTRSGRYTF. This chain joins TRBV4-3 and TRBJ1-2; D remains ambiguous. V lost 0 bases and J lost 9, with 14 bases in between. Germline V CDR1 and CDR2: LGHNA, YSLEER. The CDR3 has 14 residues.

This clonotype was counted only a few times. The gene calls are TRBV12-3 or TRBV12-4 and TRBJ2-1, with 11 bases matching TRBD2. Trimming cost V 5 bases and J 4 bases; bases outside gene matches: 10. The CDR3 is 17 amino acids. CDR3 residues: CASSVGLAGQGYNEQFF. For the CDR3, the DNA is TGTGCCAGCAGTGTAGGACTAGCGGGTCAGGGGTACAATGAGCAGTTCTTC.